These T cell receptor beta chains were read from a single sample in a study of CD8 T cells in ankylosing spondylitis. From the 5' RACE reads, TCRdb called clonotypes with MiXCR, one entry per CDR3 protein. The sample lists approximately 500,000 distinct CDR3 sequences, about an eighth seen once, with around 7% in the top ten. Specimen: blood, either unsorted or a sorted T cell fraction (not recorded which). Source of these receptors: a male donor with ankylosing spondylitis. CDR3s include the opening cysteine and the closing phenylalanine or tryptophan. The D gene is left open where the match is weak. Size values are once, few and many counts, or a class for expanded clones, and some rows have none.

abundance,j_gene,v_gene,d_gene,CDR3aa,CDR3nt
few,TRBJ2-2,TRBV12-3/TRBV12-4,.,CASSLGRYTGELFF,TGTGCCAGCAGTTTGGGACGGTACACCGGGGAGCTGTTTTTT
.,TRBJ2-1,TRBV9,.,CASSLDGGAYNEQFF,TGTGCCAGCAGCCTAGACGGGGGAGCCTACAATGAGCAGTTCTTC
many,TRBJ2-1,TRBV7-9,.,CATGTLNYNEQFF,TGTGCCACCGGGACTCTTAACTACAATGAGCAGTTCTTC
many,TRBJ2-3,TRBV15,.,CATSPSTDTQYF,TGTGCCACCAGCCCCTCCACAGATACGCAGTATTTT
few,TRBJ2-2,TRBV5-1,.,CASREGPGDTGELFF,TGCGCCAGCAGGGAGGGCCCTGGGGACACCGGGGAGCTGTTTTTT
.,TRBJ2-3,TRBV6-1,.,CASGRRGLSDTQYF,TGTGCCAGCGGGAGGAGGGGGCTATCAGATACGCAGTATTTT
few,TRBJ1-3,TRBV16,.,CASSQSSRRGNTIYF,TGTGCCAGCAGCCAATCATCTCGGCGGGGAAACACCATATATTTT
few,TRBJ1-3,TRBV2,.,CASSFRSSGNTIYF,TGTGCCAGCAGTTTCCGGAGCTCTGGAAACACCATATATTTT
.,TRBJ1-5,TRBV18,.,CASSPGGVKNQPQHF,TGTGCCAGCTCACCGGGGGGAGTAAAGAACCAGCCCCAGCATTTT
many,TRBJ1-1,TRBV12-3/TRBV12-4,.,CASSLLKGRNTEAFF,TGTGCCAGCAGTTTGCTAAAGGGCAGGAACACTGAAGCTTTCTTT
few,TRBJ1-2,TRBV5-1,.,CASSLDYGGDGYTF,TGCGCCAGCAGCTTGGATTACGGGGGCGATGGCTACACCTTC
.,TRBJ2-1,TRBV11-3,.,CASSLELNEQFF,TGTGCCAGCAGCTTAGAGCTCAATGAGCAGTTCTTC
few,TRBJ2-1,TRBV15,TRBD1,CATSREGGTGYNEQFF,TGTGCCACCAGCAGAGAAGGGGGGACAGGGTACAATGAGCAGTTCTTC
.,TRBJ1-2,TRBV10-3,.,CAINDRLNYGYTF,TGTGCCATCAACGACAGGCTAAACTATGGCTACACCTTC